Below, one T cell receptor beta chain is given with its context. What it recognizes is unknown. The data originate from a study of CD4+ T cells in melanoma. Regarding the study as a whole: A reported correlation linked neoantigen-specific CD4+ T cells to CD8+, macrophage and B cell function. Diverse differentiation states were reported for melanoma neoantigen-specific CD4+ T cells.

The table came from immunoSEQ multiplex PCR; TCRdb's copy has only in-frame clones and leaves some out. The profile shows fewer than 55,000 clones, 89% of them singletons. This receptor was identified in a human donor with melanoma. What was sequenced was peripheral blood.

The CDR3 here is CAFPGTTNTGELFF. The CDR3, as DNA: TGTGCCTTCCCCGGGACAACGAACACCGGGGAGCTGTTTTTT. This chain links TRBV30 with TRBJ2-2, with a weak D call TRBD1 (6 bases). Germline-derived CDR1 and CDR2 are GTSNPN and SVGIG (reference sequence). The CDR3 covers 14 residues. The germline V and J ends were trimmed by 7 bases and 0 bases, with 12 bases remaining between them.